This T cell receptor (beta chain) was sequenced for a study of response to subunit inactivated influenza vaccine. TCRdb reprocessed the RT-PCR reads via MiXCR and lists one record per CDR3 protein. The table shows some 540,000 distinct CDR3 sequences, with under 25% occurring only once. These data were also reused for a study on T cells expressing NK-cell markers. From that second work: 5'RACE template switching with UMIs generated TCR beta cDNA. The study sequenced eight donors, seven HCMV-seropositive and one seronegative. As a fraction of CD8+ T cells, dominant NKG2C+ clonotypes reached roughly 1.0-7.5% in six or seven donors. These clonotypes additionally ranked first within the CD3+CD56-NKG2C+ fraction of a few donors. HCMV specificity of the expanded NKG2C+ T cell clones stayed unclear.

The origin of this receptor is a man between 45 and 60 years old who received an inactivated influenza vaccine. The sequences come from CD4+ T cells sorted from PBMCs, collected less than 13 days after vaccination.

CDR3 nucleotides: TGTGCCAGCAGCTTAGCGAGTGGTATCAACACTGAAGCTTTCTTT. Encoded protein: CASSLASGINTEAFF. This chain joins TRBV7-2 and TRBJ1-1; D gene ambiguous. There are 15 residues in the CDR3. The V end was cut by 0 bases, the J end by 2 bases, with 10 bases between. The germline V gene encodes CDR1 SGHTA and CDR2 FQGNSA.